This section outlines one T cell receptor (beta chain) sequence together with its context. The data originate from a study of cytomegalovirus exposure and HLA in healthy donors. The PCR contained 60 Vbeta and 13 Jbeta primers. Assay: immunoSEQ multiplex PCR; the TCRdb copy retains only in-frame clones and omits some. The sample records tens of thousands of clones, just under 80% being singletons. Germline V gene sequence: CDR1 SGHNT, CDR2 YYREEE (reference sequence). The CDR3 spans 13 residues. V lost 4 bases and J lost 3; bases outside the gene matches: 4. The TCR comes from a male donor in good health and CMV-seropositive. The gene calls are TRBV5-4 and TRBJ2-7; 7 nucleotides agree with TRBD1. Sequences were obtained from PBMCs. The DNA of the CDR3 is TGTGCCAGCAGCACCAGACAGGGCTACGAGCAGTACTTC. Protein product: CASSTRQGYEQYF.